This T cell receptor (beta chain) appears in the sequencing data of a study of cytomegalovirus exposure and HLA in healthy donors. About this clone: Its antigen remains unidentified.

Study-level points and caveats: Prior analysis indicated that the majority of TCR beta V segments exhibited productivity approximately 90% or approximately 30% of the time. The authors enumerated roughly 160 TCR beta chains as linked to cytomegalovirus. Analysis was carried out at a later point, and it linked a missense DCLRE1C variant to TCR beta V- and J-gene trimming. More clonal expansion characterized HLA-associated TCR beta chains than equally common others in a later analysis.

This CDR3 region has 17 residues. V dropped 2 bases and J dropped 1 base, with 17 bases sitting between them. Germline loops: CDR1 SGHDN, CDR2 FVKESK. 60 Vbeta and 13 Jbeta primers were used in PCR. Only in-frame clones appear in the TCRdb table, and some are missing; sequencing was by immunoSEQ multiplex PCR. There are some 100,000 clones in the sample; roughly three quarters occur only once, and roughly 3.5% lies in the top ten. This receptor was taken from a male donor in good health and CMV-seropositive. The sequenced sample was PBMCs. The chain employs TRBV14 and TRBJ1-1; D is uncertain. The CDR3 loop reads CASSQSYSPRRNTEAFF. As DNA, the CDR3 is TGTGCCAGCAGCCAATCGTATTCCCCACGGAGGAACACTGAAGCTTTCTTT.